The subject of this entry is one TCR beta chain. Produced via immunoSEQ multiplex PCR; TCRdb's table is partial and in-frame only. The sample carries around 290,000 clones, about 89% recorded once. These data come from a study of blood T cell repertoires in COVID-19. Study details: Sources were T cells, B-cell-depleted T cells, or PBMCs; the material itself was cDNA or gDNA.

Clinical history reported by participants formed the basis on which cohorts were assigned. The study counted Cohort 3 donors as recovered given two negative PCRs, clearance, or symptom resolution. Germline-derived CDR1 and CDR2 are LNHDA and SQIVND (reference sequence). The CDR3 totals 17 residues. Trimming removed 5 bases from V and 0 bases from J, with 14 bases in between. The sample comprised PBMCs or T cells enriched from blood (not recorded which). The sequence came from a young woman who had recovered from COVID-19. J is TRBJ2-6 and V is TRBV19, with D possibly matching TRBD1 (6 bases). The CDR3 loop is CASSPWTEFSGANVLTF. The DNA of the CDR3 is TGTGCCAGTAGTCCATGGACAGAGTTCTCTGGGGCCAACGTCCTGACTTTC.